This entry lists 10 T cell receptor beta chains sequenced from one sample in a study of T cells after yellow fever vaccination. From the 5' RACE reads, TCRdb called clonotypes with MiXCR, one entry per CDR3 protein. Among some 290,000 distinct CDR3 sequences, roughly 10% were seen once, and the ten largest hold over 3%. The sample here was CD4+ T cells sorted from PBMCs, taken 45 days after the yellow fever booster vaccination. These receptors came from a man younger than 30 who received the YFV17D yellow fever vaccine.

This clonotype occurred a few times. CDR3 protein: CASSPPGLRWADEQFF. For the CDR3, the DNA is TGCGCCAGCAGCCCGCCGGGACTCCGATGGGCCGATGAGCAGTTCTTC. The V call is TRBV4-1, the J call TRBJ2-1; D may be TRBD2 (6 bases). Trimming removed 4 bases at V and 8 bases at J, with 21 bases between. This CDR3 is 16 amino acids long. Germline loops: CDR1 MGHRA, CDR2 YSYEKL.

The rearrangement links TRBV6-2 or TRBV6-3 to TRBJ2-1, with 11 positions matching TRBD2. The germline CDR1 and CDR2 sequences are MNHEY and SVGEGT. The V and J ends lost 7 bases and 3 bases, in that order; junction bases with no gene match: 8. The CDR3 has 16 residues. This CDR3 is CASTGPTSGDYNEQFF. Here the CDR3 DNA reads TGTGCCAGCACCGGACCGACTAGCGGGGACTACAATGAGCAGTTCTTC.

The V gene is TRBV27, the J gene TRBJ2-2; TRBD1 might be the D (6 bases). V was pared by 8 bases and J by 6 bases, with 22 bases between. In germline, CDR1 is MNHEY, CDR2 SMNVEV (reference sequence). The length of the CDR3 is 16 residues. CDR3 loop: CASRPQDRTFSGELFF. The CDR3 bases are TGTGCCAGCCGGCCCCAGGACAGAACGTTCTCCGGGGAGCTGTTTTTT.

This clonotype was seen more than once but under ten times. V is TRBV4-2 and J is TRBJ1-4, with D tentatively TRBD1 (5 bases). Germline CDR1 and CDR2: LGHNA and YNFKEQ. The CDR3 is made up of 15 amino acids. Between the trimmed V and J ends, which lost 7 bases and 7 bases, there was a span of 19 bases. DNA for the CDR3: TGTGCCAGCACCGAACGGGACGGCGGCCCTGAAAAACTGTTTTTT. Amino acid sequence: CASTERDGGPEKLFF.

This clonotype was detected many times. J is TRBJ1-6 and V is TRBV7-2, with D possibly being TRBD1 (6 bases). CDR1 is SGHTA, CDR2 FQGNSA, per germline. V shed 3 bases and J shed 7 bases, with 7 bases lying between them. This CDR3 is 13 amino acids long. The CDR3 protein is CASSFQGNSPLHF. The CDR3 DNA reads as TGTGCCAGCAGCTTCCAGGGGAATTCACCCCTCCACTTT.

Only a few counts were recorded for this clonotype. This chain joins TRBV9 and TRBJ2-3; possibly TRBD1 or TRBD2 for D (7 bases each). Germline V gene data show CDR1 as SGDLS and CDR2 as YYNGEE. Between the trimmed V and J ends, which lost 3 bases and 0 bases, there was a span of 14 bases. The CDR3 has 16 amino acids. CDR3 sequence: CASSAPGGVSTDTQYF. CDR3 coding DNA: TGTGCCAGCAGCGCGCCAGGGGGGGTAAGCACAGATACGCAGTATTTT.

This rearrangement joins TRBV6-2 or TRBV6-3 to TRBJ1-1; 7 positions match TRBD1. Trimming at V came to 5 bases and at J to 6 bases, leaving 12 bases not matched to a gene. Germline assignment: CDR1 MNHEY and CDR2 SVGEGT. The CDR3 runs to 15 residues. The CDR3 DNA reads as TGTGCCAGCAGTAGGTCCCCGACAGGGCGGGCTGAAGCTTTCTTT. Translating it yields CASSRSPTGRAEAFF.

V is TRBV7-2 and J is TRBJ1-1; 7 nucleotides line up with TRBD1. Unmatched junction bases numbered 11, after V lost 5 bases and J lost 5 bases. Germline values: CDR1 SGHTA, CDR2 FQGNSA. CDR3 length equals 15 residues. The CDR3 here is CASSPRQGGGTEAFF. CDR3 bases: TGTGCCAGCAGCCCCCGACAGGGAGGAGGAACTGAAGCTTTCTTT.

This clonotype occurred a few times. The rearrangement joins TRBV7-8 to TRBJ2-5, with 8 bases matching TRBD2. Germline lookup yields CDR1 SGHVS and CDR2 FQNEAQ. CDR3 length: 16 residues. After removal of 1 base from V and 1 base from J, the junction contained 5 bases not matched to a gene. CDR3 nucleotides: TGTGCCAGCAGCTTAGGGCGGGGGGCACCCCAAGAGACCCAGTACTTC. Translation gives CASSLGRGAPQETQYF.

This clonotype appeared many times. The CDR3 is CASSPAGVAKNIQYF. In DNA form, the CDR3 reads TGTGCCAGCAGCCCCGCCGGCGTAGCCAAAAACATTCAGTACTTC. This chain links TRBV7-3 with TRBJ2-4, with D hard to call. With 5 bases removed from V and 0 bases from J, the gap between germline ends came to 11 bases. Looked up from germline, CDR1 is SGHTA and CDR2 is FQGTGA. This CDR3 is 15 amino acids long.